This T cell receptor beta chain derives from a study of T-cell memory formation after mild COVID-19. TCRdb fed the 5' RACE reads into MiXCR, producing one record per CDR3 protein. Of almost 550,000 distinct CDR3 sequences listed, around 20% were seen once; the top ten hold about 12%. Germline V gene data show CDR1 as SGHRS and CDR2 as YFSETQ. CDR3 length equals 16 residues. V shed 0 bases, J shed 2 bases, and the junction held 4 bases outside the gene matches. The sequencing input was PBMCs or a T cell subset sorted from them (not recorded which). The TCR sequence derives from an adult woman who had mild COVID-19 (a few samples of this study predate the infection). Cell type and time point are not known. The chain recombines TRBV5-1 with TRBJ2-3; 9 bases fit TRBD2. DNA for the CDR3: TGCGCCAGCAGCTTGGCGGGGGGACTAGCCACAGATACGCAGTATTTT. It yields the protein CASSLAGGLATDTQYF. Full variable domain (missing parts from reference TRBV5-1 and TRBJ2-3): KAGVTQTPRYLIKTRGQQVTLSCSPISGHRSVSWYQQTPGQGLQFLFEYFSETQRNKGNFPGRFSGRQFSNSRSEMNVSTLELGDSALYLCASSLAGGLATDTQYFGPGTRLTVL.